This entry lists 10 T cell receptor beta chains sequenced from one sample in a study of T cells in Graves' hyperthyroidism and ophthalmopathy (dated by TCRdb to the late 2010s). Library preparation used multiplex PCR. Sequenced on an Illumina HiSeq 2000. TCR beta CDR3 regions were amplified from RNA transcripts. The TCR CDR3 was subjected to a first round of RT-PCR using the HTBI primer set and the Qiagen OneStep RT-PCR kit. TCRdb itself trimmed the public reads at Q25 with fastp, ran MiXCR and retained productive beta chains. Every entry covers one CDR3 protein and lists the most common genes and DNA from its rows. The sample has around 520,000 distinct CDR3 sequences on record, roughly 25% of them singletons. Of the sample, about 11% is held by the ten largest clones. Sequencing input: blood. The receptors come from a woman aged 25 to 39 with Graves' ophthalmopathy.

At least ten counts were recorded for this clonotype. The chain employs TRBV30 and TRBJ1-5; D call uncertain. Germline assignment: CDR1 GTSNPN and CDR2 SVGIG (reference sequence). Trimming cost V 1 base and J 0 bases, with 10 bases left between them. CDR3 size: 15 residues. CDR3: CAWSEGINSNQPQHF. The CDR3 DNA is TGTGCCTGGAGTGAAGGCATTAATAGCAATCAGCCCCAGCATTTT.

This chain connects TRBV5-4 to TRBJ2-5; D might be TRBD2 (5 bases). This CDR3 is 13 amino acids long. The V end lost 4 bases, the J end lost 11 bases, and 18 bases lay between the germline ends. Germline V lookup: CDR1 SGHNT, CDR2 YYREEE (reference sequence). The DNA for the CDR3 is TGTGCCAGCAGCCCAAACGAGGGAGCAACACAGTACTTC. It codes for CASSPNEGATQYF.

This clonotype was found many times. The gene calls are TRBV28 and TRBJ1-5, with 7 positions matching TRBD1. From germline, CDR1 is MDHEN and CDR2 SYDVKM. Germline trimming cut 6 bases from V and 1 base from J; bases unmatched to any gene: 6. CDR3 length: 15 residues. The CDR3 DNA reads TGTGCCAGCAGATCGACAGGGTTGAGCAATCAGCCCCAGCATTTT. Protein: CASRSTGLSNQPQHF.

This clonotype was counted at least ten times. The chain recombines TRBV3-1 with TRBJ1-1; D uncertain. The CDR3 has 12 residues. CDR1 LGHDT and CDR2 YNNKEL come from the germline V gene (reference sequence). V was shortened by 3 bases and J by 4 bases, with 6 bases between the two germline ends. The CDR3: CASSHEGTEAFF. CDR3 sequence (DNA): TGTGCCAGCAGCCACGAGGGCACTGAAGCTTTCTTT.

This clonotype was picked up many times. The CDR3 DNA sequence: TGCGCCAGCAGCTTGGGGGCCGGGGAAGGCTACACCTTC. It translates to CASSLGAGEGYTF. This chain links TRBV5-1 with TRBJ1-2; unclear D gene. V lost 0 bases, J lost 8 bases, and 11 bases lay in between. The germline gives CDR1 SGHRS, CDR2 YFSETQ. There are 13 residues in the CDR3.

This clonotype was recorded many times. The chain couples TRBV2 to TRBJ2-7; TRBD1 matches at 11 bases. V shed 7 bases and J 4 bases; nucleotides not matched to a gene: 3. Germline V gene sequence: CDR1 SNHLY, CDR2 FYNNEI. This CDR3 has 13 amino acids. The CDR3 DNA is TGTGCCAGCACCCGGGACAGGGGGTACGAGCAGTACTTC. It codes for CASTRDRGYEQYF.

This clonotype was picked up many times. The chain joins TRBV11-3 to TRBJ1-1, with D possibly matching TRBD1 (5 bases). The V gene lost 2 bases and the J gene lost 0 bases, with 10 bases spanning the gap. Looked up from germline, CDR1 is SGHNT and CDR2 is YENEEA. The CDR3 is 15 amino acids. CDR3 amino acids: CASSLLAGLNTEAFF. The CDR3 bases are TGTGCCAGCAGCTTATTGGCAGGGCTGAACACTGAAGCTTTCTTT.

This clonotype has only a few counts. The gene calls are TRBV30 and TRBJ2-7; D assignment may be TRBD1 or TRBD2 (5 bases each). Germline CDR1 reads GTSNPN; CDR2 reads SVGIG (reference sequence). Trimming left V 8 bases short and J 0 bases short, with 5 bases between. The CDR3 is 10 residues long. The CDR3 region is CAGGSYEQYF. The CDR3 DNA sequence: TGTGCCGGGGGCTCCTACGAGCAGTACTTC.

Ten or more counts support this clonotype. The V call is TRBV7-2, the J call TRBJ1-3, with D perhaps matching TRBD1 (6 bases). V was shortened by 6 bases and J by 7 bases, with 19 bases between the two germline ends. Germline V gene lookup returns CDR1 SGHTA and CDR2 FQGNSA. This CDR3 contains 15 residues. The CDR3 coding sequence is TGTGCCAGCAGTATACCCAGGGGAATAAGGAACACCATATATTTT. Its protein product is CASSIPRGIRNTIYF. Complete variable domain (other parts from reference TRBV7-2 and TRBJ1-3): GAGVSQSPSNKVTEKGKDVELRCDPISGHTALYWYRQSLGQGLEFLIYFQGNSAPDKSGLPSDRFSAERTGGSVSTLTIQRTQQEDSAVYLCASSIPRGIRNTIYFGEGSWLTVV.

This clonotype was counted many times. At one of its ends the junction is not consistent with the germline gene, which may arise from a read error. The CDR3, as DNA: TGTGCTAGCAGCTCGCAGGGGGCAGGGGAGCAGTACTTC. Protein product: CASSSQGAGEQYF. The chain recombines TRBV7-7 with TRBJ2-7, with 8 bases lining up with TRBD1. Per the germline V gene, CDR1 is SSHAT and CDR2 is FNYEAQ (reference sequence). The CDR3 is made up of 13 amino acids.